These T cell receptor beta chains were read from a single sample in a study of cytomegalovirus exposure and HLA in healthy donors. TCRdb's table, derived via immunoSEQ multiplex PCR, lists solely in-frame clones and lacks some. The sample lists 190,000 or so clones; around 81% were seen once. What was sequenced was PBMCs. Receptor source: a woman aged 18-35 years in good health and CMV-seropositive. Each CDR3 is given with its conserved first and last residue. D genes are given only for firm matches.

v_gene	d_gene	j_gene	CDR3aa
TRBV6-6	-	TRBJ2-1	CASSILAAYNEQFF
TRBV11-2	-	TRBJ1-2	CASSVTQGNYGYTF
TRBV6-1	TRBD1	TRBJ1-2	CASSEAGTGTGLGYTF
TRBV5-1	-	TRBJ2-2	CASSPSGTGELFF
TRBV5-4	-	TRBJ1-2	CASSLPGVGYGYTF
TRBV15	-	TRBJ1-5	CATNRGESNQPQHF
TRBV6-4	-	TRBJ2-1	CASSDTLANEQFF
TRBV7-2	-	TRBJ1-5	CASSLFNSNQPQHF
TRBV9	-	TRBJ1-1	CASSVGVYGTEAFF
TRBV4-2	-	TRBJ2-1	CASSQEGQGGDNEQFF
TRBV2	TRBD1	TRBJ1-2	CASQKRDRGYGYTF
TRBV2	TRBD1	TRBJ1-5	CASGSGQGGQPQHF
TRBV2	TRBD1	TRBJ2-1	CASSTQGNSYNEQFF
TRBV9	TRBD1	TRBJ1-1	CASSVGQGAMNTEAFF
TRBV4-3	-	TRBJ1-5	CASSQEVAVNQPQHF
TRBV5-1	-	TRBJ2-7	CASSPAGYRDEQYF
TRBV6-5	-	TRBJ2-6	CASSRETGANVLTF
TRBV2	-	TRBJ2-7	CASREYLGGAYEQYF
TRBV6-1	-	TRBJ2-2	CASSEGRRNTGELFF
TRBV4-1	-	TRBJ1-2	CASSQPGRGPVGYTF
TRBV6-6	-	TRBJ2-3	CASSRRDRNIPDTQYF
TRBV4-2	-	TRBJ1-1	CASSQDLGGAMNTEAFF
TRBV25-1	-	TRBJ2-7	CASTRGSHEQYF
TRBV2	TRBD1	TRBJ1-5	CASSPGQGRNQPQHF